This passage covers 24 T cell receptor beta chains from one sample sequenced in a study of OX40 agonist ivuxolimab in advanced cancers. Sequencing was performed with immunoSEQ multiplex PCR; in TCRdb, only in-frame clones are kept and a portion is missing. The data show roughly 39,000 clones, over 75% seen once. The specimen was CD4+ or CD8+ T cells sorted from blood, collected in a trial of the OX40 agonist ivuxolimab. These receptors came from an adult with an advanced solid tumor such as melanoma, head and neck, liver or kidney cancer.

This chain joins TRBV6-6 and TRBJ2-1, with D tentatively TRBD1 or TRBD2 (5 bases each). V gave up 2 bases and J gave up 13 bases, with 18 bases separating them. The length of the CDR3 is 14 residues. CDR1 and CDR2 from the germline V gene are MNHNY and SVGAGI (reference sequence). CDR3 bases: TGTGCCAGCAGTTACGGGGACCCCACTCCTCTTCAGTTCTTC. Its protein is CASSYGDPTPLQFF.

This sequence joins TRBV5-8 and TRBJ2-4; no definite D call. The CDR3 is 13 residues long. Germline values: CDR1 SGHTS, CDR2 YDEGEE. Trimming left V 0 bases short and J 3 bases short, with 4 bases between. The CDR3 DNA follows: TGTGCCAGCAGCTTGGACTACAAAAACATTCAGTACTTC. This gives the protein CASSLDYKNIQYF.

This clone occurred a few times. This chain connects TRBV30 to TRBJ1-2; 7 positions agree with TRBD1. Per germline, CDR1 GTSNPN and CDR2 SVGIG (reference sequence). The length of the CDR3 is 16 residues. The V segment lost 3 bases and the J segment 4 bases; nucleotides outside the gene matches: 14. CDR3 region: CAWSVLRTGTSYGYTF. CDR3 in DNA: TGTGCCTGGAGCGTATTACGGACAGGAACATCCTATGGCTACACCTTC.

J is TRBJ2-1 and V is TRBV28, with D uncertain. The length of the CDR3 is 13 residues. V was trimmed by 4 bases and J by 2 bases, leaving 6 bases between them. Per germline, CDR1 MDHEN and CDR2 SYDVKM. The CDR3 coding sequence is TGTGCCAGCAGTTCCCCCCCCTACAATGAGCAGTTCTTC. This translates into CASSSPPYNEQFF.

Here the CDR3 DNA reads TGTGCCAGTAGTATTTCTAGGGGACAGATTCTCTCTGGGGCCAACGTCCTGACTTTC. It encodes CASSISRGQILSGANVLTF. The chain uses TRBV19 and TRBJ2-6, with TRBD1 matching over 7 bases. Germline lookup yields CDR1 LNHDA and CDR2 SQIVND (reference sequence). V lost 3 bases to trimming and J lost 0 bases; unmatched junction nucleotides: 11. The CDR3 loop spans 19 amino acids.

This chain connects TRBV29-1 to TRBJ2-3; D unclear. The V and J ends lost 1 base and 4 bases respectively, with 12 bases between them. The length of the CDR3 is 14 residues. Germline loops: CDR1 SQVTM, CDR2 ANQGSEA. The CDR3 region has the DNA TGCAGCGTTGAAGTGGTTCAAGCCTCAGATACGCAGTATTTT. It codes for CSVEVVQASDTQYF.

This clone was detected once. This chain uses TRBV19 with TRBJ1-5; no clear D gene. Germline assignment: CDR1 LNHDA and CDR2 SQIVND (reference sequence). CDR3 length: 12 amino acids. Trimming removed 8 bases from V and 5 bases from J, with 10 bases in between. DNA of the CDR3: TGTGCCAGTCGTGATGGGTATCAGCCCCAGCATTTT. It translates to CASRDGYQPQHF.

The CDR3 DNA reads as TGTGCCAGCACGGGAGGGGGGCATCAGCCCCAGCATTTT. Protein product: CASTGGGHQPQHF. The chain recombines TRBV2 with TRBJ1-5, with TRBD1 as a possible D gene (6 bases). There are 13 residues in the CDR3. The V gene lost 7 bases and the J gene lost 5 bases, with 12 bases spanning the gap. The germline gives CDR1 SNHLY, CDR2 FYNNEI.

This clone has just a few counts. The chain is built from TRBV5-1 and TRBJ2-7; 8 bases match TRBD2. Germline-derived CDR1 and CDR2 are SGHRS and YFSETQ. CDR3 length: 14 residues. J gave up 2 bases and V 2 bases, and 3 bases lay outside the gene matches. CDR3 DNA: TGCGCCAGCAGCTTTCTAGCGGGTACCTACGAGCAGTACTTC. Translating gives CASSFLAGTYEQYF.

The V call is TRBV5-5, the J call TRBJ2-2; no definite D call. V lost 4 bases, J lost 7 bases, and 11 bases lay in between. The CDR3 is 13 residues long. CDR1 and CDR2 from the germline V gene are SGHKS and YYEKEE (reference sequence). CDR3 sequence: CASSPPGGGELFF. CDR3 nucleotide sequence: TGTGCCAGCAGCCCCCCGGGTGGCGGGGAGCTGTTTTTT. The complete variable domain, with remaining parts taken from reference TRBV5-5 and TRBJ2-2, reads DAGVTQSPTHLIKTRGQQVTLRCSPISGHKSVSWYQQVLGQGPQFIFQYYEKEERGRGNFPDRFSARQFPNYSSELNVNALLLGDSALYLCASSPPGGGELFFGEGSRLTVL.

The rearrangement uses TRBV7-6 and TRBJ2-5; TRBD1 might be the D (6 bases). V lost 0 bases, J lost 5 bases, and 16 bases lay in between. The CDR3 has 16 residues. CDR1 SGHVS and CDR2 FNYEAQ come from the germline V gene. CDR3: CASSLAYSAQGETQYF. CDR3 in DNA: TGTGCCAGCAGCTTAGCCTACAGTGCCCAGGGGGAGACCCAGTACTTC.

This clone was observed a single time. This chain joins TRBV28 and TRBJ1-1; TRBD1 might be the D (6 bases). The V gene lost 3 bases and the J gene lost 6 bases, with 17 bases spanning the gap. Germline values: CDR1 MDHEN, CDR2 SYDVKM. This CDR3 is built from 15 residues. The DNA of the CDR3 is TGTGCCAGCAGTTTGACAGGAGAGACGCGACCTGAAGCTTTCTTT. Encoded protein: CASSLTGETRPEAFF.

The chain couples TRBV9 to TRBJ1-6; 10 nucleotides match TRBD1. V was pared by 3 bases and J by 7 bases, with 7 bases of the junction left unmatched. Germline values: CDR1 SGDLS, CDR2 YYNGEE. The CDR3 is made up of 16 amino acids. The CDR3 loop reads CASSEGEGQGNSPLHF. For the CDR3, the DNA is TGTGCCAGCAGCGAAGGGGAGGGACAGGGGAATTCACCCCTCCACTTT.

This chain links TRBV7-3 with TRBJ2-1; 7 nucleotides line up with TRBD1. The CDR3 extends over 14 amino acids. Losses at the gene ends were 2 bases for V and 6 bases for J; bases not matched to a gene: 4. Germline lookup yields CDR1 SGHTA and CDR2 FQGTGA. The CDR3 coding sequence is TGTGCCAGCAGCTTAGCAGGGGGAATCAATGAGCAGTTCTTC. As protein: CASSLAGGINEQFF.

V is TRBV14 and J is TRBJ2-7; TRBD2 might be the D (5 bases). The V end lost 0 bases, the J end lost 4 bases, and 13 bases lay between the germline ends. The CDR3 covers 15 residues. Looked up from germline, CDR1 is SGHDN and CDR2 is FVKESK. The CDR3 sequence is CASSQDFTRRYEQYF. The CDR3 nucleotides are TGTGCCAGCAGCCAAGATTTCACTAGGCGGTACGAGCAGTACTTC.

The rearrangement links TRBV19 to TRBJ2-5; the D gene could be TRBD1 or TRBD2 (6 bases each). The CDR3 contains 14 residues. Germline assignment: CDR1 LNHDA and CDR2 SQIVND (reference sequence). The V end lost 0 bases, the J end lost 11 bases, and 16 bases lay between the germline ends. CDR3 nucleotide sequence: TGTGCCAGTAGTATAGATTCCCCGGGGGCCCGGCAGTACTTC. Protein product: CASSIDSPGARQYF. The complete variable domain, with remaining parts taken from reference TRBV19 and TRBJ2-5, reads DGGITQSPKYLFRKEGQNVTLSCEQNLNHDAMYWYRQDPGQGLRLIYYSQIVNDFQKGDIAEGYSVSREKKESFPLTVTSAQKNPTAFYLCASSIDSPGARQYFGPGTRLLVL.

This clone was picked up one time. V usage is TRBV2 and J usage is TRBJ2-7; no definite D call. The CDR3 consists of 15 residues. CDR1 is SNHLY and CDR2 is FYNNEI in the germline V gene. Trimming removed 6 bases at V and 5 bases at J, with 20 bases between. The CDR3: CASREPARLSNEQYF. CDR3 DNA: TGTGCCAGCAGAGAGCCTGCCCGATTGAGCAACGAGCAGTACTTC. Together with reference TRBV2 and TRBJ2-7, the CDR3 gives the full variable domain: EPEVTQTPSHQVTQMGQEVILRCVPISNHLYFYWYRQILGQKVEFLVSFYNNEISEKSEIFDDQFSVERPDGSNFTLKIRSTKLEDSAMYFCASREPARLSNEQYFGPGTRLTVT.

The rearrangement uses TRBV7-6 and TRBJ2-7, with a tentative D call TRBD1 (6 bases). The CDR3 runs to 15 residues. Germline V lookup: CDR1 SGHVS, CDR2 FNYEAQ. The V and J ends lost 7 bases and 0 bases respectively, with 16 bases between them. In DNA, the CDR3 is TGTGCCAGCACCTCCCGAACAGGGAGCTCCTACGAGCAGTACTTC. Translated, it gives CASTSRTGSSYEQYF.

This clone was detected once. The V call is TRBV28, the J call TRBJ1-5, with a possible D match to TRBD1 (5 bases). Germline CDR1 MDHEN, CDR2 SYDVKM. Trimming stripped 6 bases from V and 0 bases from J, with 9 bases between. The CDR3 runs to 14 residues. CDR3 sequence (DNA): TGTGCCAGCAGGGTGGGGGGTAGCAATCAGCCCCAGCATTTT. Translation: CASRVGGSNQPQHF.

The genes are TRBV7-3 and TRBJ2-7, with 11 bases identical to TRBD2. This CDR3 is built from 16 residues. Germline CDR1 SGHTA, CDR2 FQGTGA. Unmatched junction bases numbered 14, after V lost 4 bases and J lost 9 bases. The CDR3 region is CASSSQTGTSGARQYF. The CDR3, as DNA: TGTGCCAGCAGCTCACAAACCGGGACTAGCGGCGCGCGGCAGTACTTC. The whole variable domain, remainder taken from reference TRBV7-3 and TRBJ2-7, is GAGVSQTPSNKVTEKGKYVELRCDPISGHTALYWYRQSLGQGPEFLIYFQGTGAADDSGLPNDRFFAVRPEGSVSTLKIQRTERGDSAVYLCASSSQTGTSGARQYFGPGTRLTVT.

The chain couples TRBV4-2 to TRBJ2-7, with TRBD1 as a possible D gene (6 bases). In germline, CDR1 is LGHNA, CDR2 YNFKEQ. The length of the CDR3 is 15 residues. V lost 0 bases, J lost 1 base, and 10 bases lay in between. The CDR3 bases are TGTGCCAGCAGCCAAGAGGGGGACACATCCTACGAGCAGTACTTC. Translating it yields CASSQEGDTSYEQYF.

The V and J genes are TRBV13 and TRBJ2-5; a weak D match, TRBD1 (6 bases). The end of the DNA aligns better with TRBJ2-7, so the J call may be wrong. The CDR3 covers 14 residues. Germline CDR1 PRHDT, CDR2 FYEKMQ (reference sequence). The CDR3 DNA reads TGTGCCAGCACCCTCGACAGGAGCCCCTACGAGCAGTACTTC. Translating it yields CASTLDRSPYEQYF.

The chain links TRBV27 to TRBJ1-1; D call uncertain. CDR3 length: 15 residues. The V and J ends lost 5 bases and 5 bases respectively, with 18 bases between them. Germline V gene lookup returns CDR1 MNHEY and CDR2 SMNVEV (reference sequence). CDR3 coding DNA: TGTGCCAGCAGTACGTGGGGTAGAGAGTGGACTGAAGCTTTCTTT. As protein: CASSTWGREWTEAFF.

The rearrangement uses TRBV6-6 and TRBJ2-5, with unresolved D. Germline V gene data show CDR1 as MNHNY and CDR2 as SVGAGI (reference sequence). This CDR3 is built from 11 residues. V was pared by 8 bases and J by 3 bases, with 7 bases between. The CDR3 DNA reads TGTGCCAGCGGGTTGGAAGAGACCCAGTACTTC. It is translated as CASGLEETQYF.